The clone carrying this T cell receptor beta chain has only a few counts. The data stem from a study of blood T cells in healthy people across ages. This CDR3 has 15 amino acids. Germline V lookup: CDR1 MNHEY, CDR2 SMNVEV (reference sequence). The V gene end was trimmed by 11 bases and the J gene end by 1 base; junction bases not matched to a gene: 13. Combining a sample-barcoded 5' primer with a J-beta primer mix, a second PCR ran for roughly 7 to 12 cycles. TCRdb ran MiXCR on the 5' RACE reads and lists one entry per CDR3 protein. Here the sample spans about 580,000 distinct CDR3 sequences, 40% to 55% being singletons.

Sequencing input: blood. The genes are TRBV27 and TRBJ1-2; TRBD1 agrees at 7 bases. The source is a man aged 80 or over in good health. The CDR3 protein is CASRGGTVRNYGYTF. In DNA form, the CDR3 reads TGTGCCTCCCGGGGGGGGACAGTCCGTAACTATGGCTACACCTTC.